The 10 T cell receptor beta chains presented below share a single source sample, sequenced in a study of response to subunit inactivated influenza vaccine. TCRdb called the RT-PCR reads again in MiXCR, with one record for every CDR3 protein. The table includes approximately 700,000 distinct CDR3 sequences, roughly 14% detected once. The specimen comprised PBMCs from blood, sampled approximately 12 days after vaccination. Source of these receptors: a man aged 50 to 60 who received an inactivated influenza vaccine.

The chain joins TRBV5-5 to TRBJ1-1, with D possibly TRBD1 on 5 matching bases. V was cut by 4 bases and J by 4 bases, with 14 bases left in between. The CDR3 sequence is 14 residues long. The germline V gene has CDR1 SGHKS and CDR2 YYEKEE (reference sequence). The CDR3 loop is CASSLLEGRTEAFF. Here the CDR3 DNA reads TGTGCCAGCAGCCTGCTTGAGGGACGCACTGAAGCTTTCTTT. The full variable domain, its missing parts supplied by reference TRBV5-5 and TRBJ1-1, is DAGVTQSPTHLIKTRGQQVTLRCSPISGHKSVSWYQQVLGQGPQFIFQYYEKEERGRGNFPDRFSARQFPNYSSELNVNALLLGDSALYLCASSLLEGRTEAFFGQGTRLTVV.

In this sample, this clonotype turned up many times. The chain has TRBV5-1 and TRBJ2-4; no clear D. V was trimmed by 1 base and J by 6 bases, leaving 8 bases between them. CDR1 and CDR2 (germline): SGHRS, YFSETQ. The CDR3 sequence is 13 residues long. The CDR3 is CASSLHSLNIQYF. The CDR3, as DNA: TGCGCCAGCAGCTTGCACAGCTTAAACATTCAGTACTTC.

The rearrangement joins TRBV28 to TRBJ2-1, with D perhaps TRBD1 (5 bases). Trimming pared 3 bases from V and 10 bases from J, leaving 10 bases between. CDR1 and CDR2 (germline): MDHEN, SYDVKM. CDR3 length: 12 amino acids. This CDR3 reads CASSLRRTEQFF. As DNA, the CDR3 is TGTGCCAGCAGTTTGCGACGGACAGAGCAGTTCTTC.

This clonotype was seen ten or more times. This chain connects TRBV6-1 to TRBJ1-1; D is undetermined. V was cut by 4 bases and J by 1 base, with 10 bases left in between. The CDR3 is 14 amino acids. Germline CDR1 reads MNHNS; CDR2 reads SASEGT. Written as DNA, the CDR3 is TGTGCCAGCAGTGGAATGATGACGAACACTGAAGCTTTCTTT. As protein: CASSGMMTNTEAFF.

The rearrangement joins TRBV7-8 to TRBJ1-4, with D possibly matching TRBD1 (5 bases). In germline, CDR1 is SGHVS, CDR2 FQNEAQ. This CDR3 spans 16 amino acids. V was trimmed by 0 bases and J by 3 bases, leaving 11 bases between them. CDR3 amino acids: CASSLAMDTSNEKLFF. DNA of the CDR3: TGTGCCAGCAGCTTAGCAATGGACACCTCTAATGAAAAACTGTTTTTT.

This clonotype was seen more than once but under ten times. This CDR3 reads CSAVHRSNQPQHF. The CDR3 nucleotides read TGCAGTGCTGTACACAGGTCAAATCAGCCCCAGCATTTT. The chain is built from TRBV20-1 and TRBJ1-5; possibly TRBD1 for D (5 bases). Germline V CDR1 and CDR2: DFQATT, SNEGSKA (reference sequence). V was shortened by 5 bases and J by 4 bases, with 12 bases between the two germline ends. The CDR3 consists of 13 residues.

The sample holds a few counts of this clonotype. The rearrangement uses TRBV5-1 and TRBJ2-1; 10 nucleotides agree with TRBD2. CDR3 length: 15 amino acids. Trimming removed 2 bases from V and 7 bases from J; junction bases left unmatched: 6. Germline-derived CDR1 and CDR2 are SGHRS and YFSETQ. CDR3: CASSFTSGNVNEQFF. Written as DNA, the CDR3 is TGCGCCAGCAGCTTCACTAGCGGGAACGTGAATGAGCAGTTCTTC.

The chain recombines TRBV5-1 with TRBJ2-1, with D perhaps TRBD2 (6 bases). Germline assignment: CDR1 SGHRS and CDR2 YFSETQ. The germline V and J ends were trimmed by 1 base and 6 bases, with 11 bases remaining between them. This CDR3 contains 14 residues. The chain's CDR3 is CASSLYGGVNEQFF. CDR3 DNA sequence: TGCGCCAGCAGCTTGTATGGCGGGGTCAATGAGCAGTTCTTC.

The CDR3 sequence: CASSLAGAYGANVLTF. The CDR3 region has the DNA TGTGCCAGCAGCTTAGCTGGGGCCTATGGGGCCAACGTCCTGACTTTC. The gene calls are TRBV7-2 and TRBJ2-6; D perhaps matches TRBD1 (5 bases). The CDR3 is made up of 16 amino acids. V was cut by 0 bases and J by 3 bases, with 9 bases left in between. Per germline, CDR1 SGHTA and CDR2 FQGNSA.

The chain is built from TRBV12-3 or TRBV12-4 and TRBJ1-2; weak D call: TRBD1 (5 bases). This CDR3 region has 13 residues. Trimming cost V 7 bases and J 5 bases, with 14 bases left between them. For the CDR3, the DNA is TGTGCCAGCACCCTCGCGGGGACTTATGGCTACACCTTC. It yields the protein CASTLAGTYGYTF.